This TCR beta chain was found in a study of OX40 agonist ivuxolimab in advanced cancers. Trimming shortened V by 7 bases and J by 0 bases, and 12 bases separated the two germline ends. The CDR3 runs to 15 residues. The germline gives CDR1 MDHEN, CDR2 SYDVKM. Repertoires were generated with immunoSEQ multiplex PCR, while TCRdb's copy carries only in-frame clones and drops some. The sample lists 70,000 to 95,000 clones; about 91% were seen once. The receptor's source is an adult with an advanced solid tumor such as melanoma, head and neck, liver or kidney cancer. Sequenced here: CD4+ or CD8+ T cells sorted from blood, sampled in a trial of the OX40 agonist ivuxolimab. This chain joins TRBV28 and TRBJ2-2; no definite D call. The CDR3 is CASTVGTPNTGELFF. DNA for the CDR3: TGTGCCAGCACCGTCGGTACCCCGAACACCGGGGAGCTGTTTTTT.